Following are 18 T cell receptor beta chains from one sample sequenced in a study of glioma-infiltrating T cells. Amplification of TCR alpha and beta CDR3 regions from RNA used iRepertoire nested multiplex PCR. One entry per CDR3 protein results from TCRdb running MiXCR on the multiplex PCR reads. The repertoire holds 45,000 or so distinct CDR3 sequences, with more than 20% as singletons. Sequenced material: glioma tissue, nonneoplastic brain tissue, or PBMCs (not recorded which). These receptors all come from a human donor with low-grade glioma or glioblastoma, undergoing nonglioma brain surgery, or in good health (not recorded which).

This clonotype was detected only a few times. The chain uses TRBV7-9 and TRBJ2-1, with a possible D match to TRBD1 (6 bases). The CDR3 has 15 residues. Germline-derived CDR1 and CDR2 are SEHNR and FQNEAQ (reference sequence). V lost 5 bases, J lost 1 base, and 12 bases lay in between. The DNA of the CDR3 is TGTGCCAGCAGCGAGCCCGGACAGTCCTACAATGAGCAGTTCTTC. Translating it yields CASSEPGQSYNEQFF.

The rearrangement joins TRBV5-1 to TRBJ2-7, with 7 bases aligning to TRBD1. Germline V gene data show CDR1 as SGHRS and CDR2 as YFSETQ. This CDR3 spans 13 amino acids. V lost 4 bases, J lost 9 bases, and 10 bases stayed unmatched. CDR3 in DNA: TGCGCCAGCAGCGCAACAGGGGAAGGGGTGCAGTACGTC. Translating gives CASSATGEGVQYV.

As to this clonotype: A read error may be the cause here, since a much bigger clone is one base away. The V and J genes are TRBV20-1 and TRBJ2-5; 7 positions agree with TRBD1. Germline CDR1 is DFQATT and CDR2 is SNEGSKA (reference sequence). This CDR3 comprises 16 residues. CDR3 sequence (DNA): TGCAATGCTAGAGATTCCCAGACAGGGAATAGAGAGACCCAGTACTTC. Translation gives CNARDSQTGNRETQYF.

As regards this clonotype: This sequence may be a read error, since a much larger clone differs from it by one base. V gene TRBV18 combines with J gene TRBJ1-1, with D uncertain. The germline gives CDR1 KGHSH, CDR2 LQKENI. The CDR3 is 15 amino acids. The CDR3 bases are TGTGCCAGCTCATCACCAGGAGGACCTAACACTGAAGCTTTCTTT. It specifies CASSSPGGPNTEAFF.

About this clonotype: A much larger clone sits a single nucleotide away, making a read error possible. V is TRBV3-1 and J is TRBJ1-1; perhaps TRBD1 as D (5 bases). V lost 6 bases, J lost 3 bases, and 14 bases lay in between. Germline V gene data show CDR1 as LGHDT and CDR2 as YNNKEL (reference sequence). The CDR3 consists of 14 residues. The CDR3 DNA is TGTGCCAGCAGAAAACAGGTTTGGGACACTGAAGCTTTCTTT. Protein: CASRKQVWDTEAFF.

This clonotype has a count of ten or more. This chain connects TRBV28 to TRBJ2-4; tentative D call: TRBD1 (8 bases). Trimming removed 3 bases at V and 11 bases at J, with 23 bases between. The germline V gene encodes CDR1 MDHEN and CDR2 SYDVKM. The CDR3 covers 16 residues. CDR3 DNA sequence: TGTGCCAGCAGTTTTCTGCAGGGGGCCCCGGCGGGGGTTCAGTACTTC. This gives the protein CASSFLQGAPAGVQYF.

This clonotype is termed medium-sized. This chain joins TRBV27 and TRBJ1-1; D is uncertain. V was cut by 5 bases and J by 4 bases, with 14 bases left in between. The V gene's germline CDR1 is MNHEY and CDR2 SMNVEV (reference sequence). CDR3 size: 14 residues. CDR3 DNA: TGTGCCAGCAGTCCACAACGTCATACCACTGAAGCTTTCTTT. Translating it yields CASSPQRHTTEAFF.

This clonotype occurred many times. J is TRBJ2-7 and V is TRBV7-9; tentatively, D is TRBD2 (5 bases). Trimming left V 1 base short and J 0 bases short, with 10 bases between. CDR1 SEHNR and CDR2 FQNEAQ come from the germline V gene (reference sequence). This CDR3 region has 15 residues. The CDR3 coding sequence is TGTGCCAGCAGCTTAGTGAGGACTGGCTCCTACGAGCAGTACTTC. Encoded protein: CASSLVRTGSYEQYF.

The sample holds many counts of this clonotype. Written as DNA, the CDR3 is TGTGCCAGCAGCTCAGGGGGCTTGGAGACCCAGTACTTC. Its translation: CASSSGGLETQYF. The J gene is TRBJ2-5, the V gene TRBV28; 8 positions match TRBD1. The germline gives CDR1 MDHEN, CDR2 SYDVKM. The CDR3 extends over 13 amino acids. V was clipped by 6 bases and J by 5 bases; unmatched bases: 5.

J is TRBJ2-5 and V is TRBV2, with TRBD2 identical over 8 bases. The germline gives CDR1 SNHLY, CDR2 FYNNEI. The CDR3 extends over 16 amino acids. Trimming removed 6 bases from V and 3 bases from J; junction bases left unmatched: 12. CDR3 loop: CASSSWDAGGKETQYF. The CDR3 coding sequence is TGTGCCAGCAGCTCCTGGGACGCGGGGGGTAAAGAGACCCAGTACTTC.

The count of this clonotype is one. V and J are TRBV9 and TRBJ2-3, with D perhaps matching TRBD2 (6 bases). The germline gives CDR1 SGDLS, CDR2 YYNGEE. The CDR3 contains 15 residues. Trimming removed 4 bases at V and 3 bases at J, with 15 bases between. In DNA form, the CDR3 reads TGTGCCAGCAGCATAGATGGAGGGAGGACAGATACGCAGTATTTT. This codes for CASSIDGGRTDTQYF.

There are many counts of this clonotype. J is TRBJ1-5 and V is TRBV28, with TRBD1 matching over 11 bases. This CDR3 region has 16 residues. V lost 5 bases and J lost 7; bases outside the gene matches: 10. Germline V gene sequence: CDR1 MDHEN, CDR2 SYDVKM. The CDR3 sequence: CASSPLGQGERQPQHF. CDR3 nucleotide sequence: TGTGCCAGCAGTCCACTGGGACAGGGGGAAAGGCAGCCCCAGCATTTT.

This clonotype showed up many times. The V gene is TRBV20-1, the J gene TRBJ2-7, with 15 bases lining up with TRBD2. CDR1 is DFQATT and CDR2 is SNEGSKA in the germline V gene (reference sequence). The junction had 8 bases not matched to a gene; V was cut back by 5 bases and J by 0 bases. The CDR3 runs to 17 residues. This chain's CDR3 is CSASGTSGRPSSYEQYF. In DNA, the CDR3 is TGCAGTGCTTCCGGGACTAGCGGGAGGCCGAGCTCCTACGAGCAGTACTTC.

On this clonotype itself: This could be a read error, since a much larger clone is one nucleotide away. The chain recombines TRBV4-1 with TRBJ2-7; tentatively, D is TRBD2 (5 bases). The CDR3 sequence is 17 residues long. CDR1 is MGHRA, CDR2 YSYEKL, per germline. The CDR3 nucleotides are TGCGGCAGCAGCCAAGATAGCACCGGAGGCGGACCTCCCGAGCAGTACTTC. Its protein product is CGSSQDSTGGGPPEQYF.

CDR3 in DNA: TGCAGCGCCGCCCACGGGACAGGGGCGAATGGCTACACCTTC. As protein: CSAAHGTGANGYTF. The chain combines TRBV29-1 with TRBJ1-2, with 10 bases identical to TRBD1. The CDR3 is 14 amino acids. J gave up 6 bases and V 7 bases, and 11 bases lay outside the gene matches. Germline CDR1 and CDR2: SQVTM and ANQGSEA.

The chain combines TRBV12-3 or TRBV12-4 with TRBJ2-1; 8 bases are shared with TRBD1. V gave up 6 bases and J gave up 0 bases; unmatched junction bases: 4. This CDR3 spans 15 amino acids. In nucleotides, the CDR3 is TGTGCCAGCAGCTACACAGGGGGCTCCTACAATGAGCAGTTCTTC. Translation gives CASSYTGGSYNEQFF.

This clonotype was seen ten or more times. DNA of the CDR3: TGTGCCAGCAGCCAAGATACGCAGTCCTACGAGCAGTACTTC. It codes for CASSQDTQSYEQYF. The V gene is TRBV4-2, the J gene TRBJ2-7; D gene ambiguous. Trimming removed 0 bases from V and 1 base from J, with 7 bases in between. The length of the CDR3 is 14 residues. The V gene's germline CDR1 is LGHNA and CDR2 YNFKEQ.

As concerns this clonotype: Without the conserved terminal phenylalanine or tryptophan, this CDR3 likely stems from a read error. The CDR3 spells CASSLTRTSGGQETQYV. The CDR3 DNA reads as TGTGCCAGCAGCCTAACCAGGACTAGCGGGGGGCAAGAGACCCAGTACGTC. The chain couples TRBV4-2 to TRBJ2-5, with 14 positions matching TRBD2. The J segment lost 2 bases and the V segment lost 4 bases, leaving 6 bases of the junction unmatched. The germline CDR1 and CDR2 sequences are LGHNA and YNFKEQ. This CDR3 is built from 17 residues.